This T cell receptor (beta chain) was documented in a study of blood T cell repertoires in COVID-19. In the study overall: The United States, Italy and Spain provided the acute and convalescent COVID-19 samples.

In the original workflow: Estimation of nucleated cell counts relied on the amplification of reference gene primers. Assay used: immunoSEQ multiplex PCR; TCRdb lists only in-frame clones, some missing. V and J calls and clone size are copied from that table; D and trimming were computed from the DNA. Of roughly 90,000 clones in the sample, roughly 85% were seen once. V was clipped by 8 bases and J by 3 bases; unmatched bases: 7. CDR1 MNHEY and CDR2 SVGAGI come from the germline V gene. The CDR3 covers 13 residues. The clonotype was recovered from a human donor in a cohort sampled during active COVID-19. This chain links TRBV6-5 with TRBJ2-7, with 7 positions matching TRBD2. The specimen sequenced was peripheral blood. Written as DNA, the CDR3 is TGTGCCAGCGGGCGGGGAGGGAACTACGAGCAGTACTTC. This translates into CASGRGGNYEQYF.